The 20 T cell receptor beta chains given below trace back to one sample, sequenced in a study of T cell repertoires in cytomegalovirus infection. TCRdb ran MiXCR on the reads and lists one entry per CDR3 protein. Among approximately 1,000,000 distinct CDR3 sequences, roughly 31% were seen once, and the ten largest hold 13%. Their antigens are not known. Sequenced here: cultured CD8+ T cells from PBMCs, sampled from culture after CMV antigen stimulation. The origin of the receptors is a human donor in good health (CMV status not recorded). Some clones in this sample may be carry-over from other donors' samples.

This clonotype occurred a few times. V and J are TRBV24-1 and TRBJ1-3; D remains unclear. The germline gives CDR1 KGHDR, CDR2 SFDVKD. V was clipped by 3 bases and J by 0 bases, with 2 bases between them. The CDR3 length is 13 residues. The CDR3 protein is CATSDSSGNTIYF. The CDR3 DNA follows: TGTGCCACCAGTGATAGCTCTGGAAACACCATATATTTT.

This sequence joins TRBV5-1 and TRBJ2-3, with 11 bases that match TRBD2. V was pared by 4 bases and J by 0 bases, with 4 bases of the junction left unmatched. The CDR3 length is 16 residues. The V gene's germline CDR1 is SGHRS and CDR2 YFSETQ. The CDR3 DNA is TGCGCCAGCAGCGGAAGGACTAGCGGGAGCACAGATACGCAGTATTTT. Amino acids: CASSGRTSGSTDTQYF.

The chain is built from TRBV7-8 and TRBJ2-7; D is ambiguous. Germline V gives CDR1 SGHVS, CDR2 FQNEAQ. Between the trimmed V and J ends, which lost 5 bases and 4 bases, there was a span of 15 bases. This CDR3 has 14 amino acids. Here the CDR3 reads CASSPKGLPYEQYF. The CDR3 DNA reads as TGTGCCAGCAGCCCCAAGGGATTACCATACGAGCAGTACTTC.

The gene calls are TRBV6-6 and TRBJ2-2; TRBD2 might be the D (7 bases). Germline V gives CDR1 MNHNY, CDR2 SVGAGI (reference sequence). Trimming stripped 2 bases from V and 1 base from J, with 20 bases between. The CDR3 sequence is 19 residues long. As DNA, the CDR3 is TGTGCCAGCAGTTACACCGGTATCGCGGGGGCCGTGAACACCGGGGAGCTGTTTTTT. Translation: CASSYTGIAGAVNTGELFF.

The V gene is TRBV6-1, the J gene TRBJ2-1; 7 nucleotides align to TRBD2. The V segment lost 6 bases and the J segment 7 bases; nucleotides outside the gene matches: 15. Germline CDR1 is MNHNS and CDR2 is SASEGT. The CDR3 is 16 amino acids. The CDR3 region is CASSLQRDPPTNEQFF. CDR3 in DNA: TGTGCCAGCAGCCTCCAGCGGGACCCCCCGACAAATGAGCAGTTCTTC.

This clonotype was observed a handful of times. This chain links TRBV4-1 with TRBJ2-3; D possibly matches TRBD1 or TRBD2 (5 bases each). CDR1 is MGHRA, CDR2 YSYEKL, per germline. V dropped 2 bases and J dropped 0 bases, with 9 bases sitting between them. CDR3 length: 15 residues. The CDR3 DNA reads TGCGCCAGCAGCCAACGGTGGGACAGCACAGATACGCAGTATTTT. This gives the protein CASSQRWDSTDTQYF.

This rearrangement joins TRBV14 to TRBJ2-2; 9 bases align to TRBD1. J gave up 1 base and V 2 bases, and 5 bases lay outside the gene matches. The V gene's germline CDR1 is SGHDN and CDR2 FVKESK. The CDR3 extends over 17 amino acids. CDR3 in DNA: TGTGCCAGCAGCCAACAACCGGGACAGGGGAACACCGGGGAGCTGTTTTTT. Protein: CASSQQPGQGNTGELFF. The whole variable domain, remainder taken from reference TRBV14 and TRBJ2-2, is EAGVTQFPSHSVIEKGQTVTLRCDPISGHDNLYWYRRVMGKEIKFLLHFVKESKQDESGMPNNRFLAERTGGTYSTLKVQPAELEDSGVYFCASSQQPGQGNTGELFFGEGSRLTVL.

This chain uses TRBV19 with TRBJ1-1; D remains ambiguous. Trimming took off 5 bases at V and 7 bases at J, with 17 bases between the two ends. From germline, CDR1 is LNHDA and CDR2 SQIVND (reference sequence). This CDR3 is 14 amino acids long. For the CDR3, the DNA is TGTGCCAGTAGTTTCGGTCGGGTCTCGGTTGAAGCTTTCTTT. Residues: CASSFGRVSVEAFF.

This clonotype has a handful of counts. This rearrangement joins TRBV11-1 to TRBJ2-2; D is uncertain. Trimming took 2 bases from V and 8 from J, leaving 9 bases between them. Germline CDR1 and CDR2: SGHAT and FQDESV (reference sequence). CDR3 length: 13 amino acids. The CDR3 loop reads CASSLNSLGELFF. The CDR3 nucleotides read TGTGCCAGCAGCTTAAACAGTTTAGGGGAGCTGTTTTTT.

This clonotype was counted at least ten times. The chain combines TRBV10-3 with TRBJ2-7, with TRBD1 as a possible D gene (6 bases). The CDR3 runs 12 residues. Trimming pared 6 bases from V and 3 bases from J, leaving 9 bases between. The germline CDR1 and CDR2 sequences are ENHRY and SYGVKD. The CDR3 is CAIRGTIYEQYF. The CDR3 nucleotides read TGTGCCATCAGGGGGACAATCTACGAGCAGTACTTC.

This clonotype has just a few counts. The V gene is TRBV7-6, the J gene TRBJ2-1; D call uncertain. Trimming cost V 5 bases and J 5 bases, with 7 bases left between them. Looked up from germline, CDR1 is SGHVS and CDR2 is FNYEAQ. The CDR3 has 12 residues. CDR3 nucleotide sequence: TGTGCCAGCAGCCCGCGAAACAATGAGCAGTTCTTC. Its protein product is CASSPRNNEQFF.

V usage is TRBV28 and J usage is TRBJ1-5; 7 positions match TRBD1. J was trimmed by 4 bases and V by 4 bases; bases with no gene match: 7. The CDR3 runs 15 residues. Germline CDR1 MDHEN, CDR2 SYDVKM. The CDR3 region is CASSSGQELNQPQHF. As DNA, the CDR3 is TGTGCCAGCAGTTCTGGACAGGAATTGAATCAGCCCCAGCATTTT. Supplemented by reference TRBV28 and TRBJ1-5, the full variable domain reads DVKVTQSSRYLVKRTGEKVFLECVQDMDHENMFWYRQDPGLGLRLIYFSYDVKMKEKGDIPEGYSVSREKKERFSLILESASTNQTSMYLCASSSGQELNQPQHFGDGTRLSIL.

The chain links TRBV5-1 to TRBJ2-5; the match to TRBD2 covers 7 bases. The CDR3 runs to 13 residues. After removal of 2 bases from V and 6 bases from J, the junction contained 4 bases not matched to a gene. Germline-derived CDR1 and CDR2 are SGHRS and YFSETQ. CDR3 DNA sequence: TGCGCCAGCAGCTTATACGGGGGGAAGACCCAGTACTTC. As protein: CASSLYGGKTQYF.

The J gene is TRBJ2-2, the V gene TRBV27; D is unresolved. Germline V gene data show CDR1 as MNHEY and CDR2 as SMNVEV (reference sequence). CDR3 length: 13 amino acids. V was cut by 5 bases and J by 7 bases, with 11 bases left in between. CDR3 nucleotides: TGTGCCAGCAGTCGGAGCAGTAGCGGGGAGCTGTTTTTT. This gives the protein CASSRSSSGELFF.

The sample holds many counts of this clonotype. The rearrangement joins TRBV7-2 to TRBJ2-2; 8 bases fit TRBD2. The CDR3 is 16 residues long. The V gene end was trimmed by 1 base and the J gene end by 4 bases; junction bases not matched to a gene: 5. CDR1 SGHTA and CDR2 FQGNSA come from the germline V gene. The CDR3 sequence is CASSLGLALSTGELFF. CDR3 sequence (DNA): TGTGCCAGCAGCTTAGGACTAGCGTTGTCCACCGGGGAGCTGTTTTTT.

This clonotype was observed many times. This rearrangement joins TRBV7-2 to TRBJ2-3; D may match TRBD1 or TRBD2 (5 bases each). Trimming stripped 0 bases from V and 2 bases from J, with 12 bases between. The CDR3 runs to 16 residues. The V gene's germline CDR1 is SGHTA and CDR2 FQGNSA. The CDR3 loop is CASSLAGELPTDTQYF. The CDR3 coding sequence is TGTGCCAGCAGCTTAGCGGGGGAGCTCCCCACAGATACGCAGTATTTT.

This clonotype came up many times. The CDR3 DNA reads as TGTGCCAGCAGCTTAAGCGGGGAGTCGGGGGAAAAACTGTTTTTT. Protein sequence: CASSLSGESGEKLFF. The V gene is TRBV7-6, the J gene TRBJ1-4, with D unclear. V shed 2 bases and J shed 8 bases, with 15 bases lying between them. CDR1 is SGHVS and CDR2 is FNYEAQ in the germline V gene. This CDR3 has 15 amino acids.

The sample holds a few counts of this clonotype. This sequence joins TRBV10-3 and TRBJ2-7, with D perhaps TRBD1 (6 bases). The germline V gene encodes CDR1 ENHRY and CDR2 SYGVKD. The CDR3 runs to 14 residues. Trimming took off 2 bases at V and 2 bases at J, with 10 bases between the two ends. CDR3 sequence (DNA): TGTGCCATCAGTGAGGACAGGCCTCCCTACGAGCAGTACGTC. The encoded protein is CAISEDRPPYEQYV.

This clonotype occurred a few times. This sequence joins TRBV14 and TRBJ2-2; D may match TRBD1 or TRBD2 (5 bases each). This CDR3 is 17 amino acids long. V lost 0 bases and J 5 bases, leaving 16 bases between the germline ends. Germline V gene data show CDR1 as SGHDN and CDR2 as FVKESK. CDR3: CASSQEAVWWGTGELFF. The CDR3 DNA reads as TGTGCCAGCAGCCAAGAGGCGGTCTGGTGGGGGACCGGGGAGCTGTTTTTT.

The chain uses TRBV6-1 and TRBJ1-2, with 9 bases matching TRBD1. V dropped 8 bases and J dropped 4; count of bases not matched to a gene: 8. The length of the CDR3 is 14 residues. Germline V gene sequence: CDR1 MNHNS, CDR2 SASEGT. The DNA of the CDR3 is TGTGCCAGCGGCCCCGGGACAGGGAGCTATGGCTACACCTTC. Protein product: CASGPGTGSYGYTF.